The sequence of this T cell receptor (beta chain) was determined in a study of T cells after somatic rescue of genetic block. V lost 4 bases and J 3 bases, leaving 22 bases between the germline ends. Germline CDR1 and CDR2: SGHDT and YYEEEE. This CDR3 has 17 residues. The repertoire was sequenced with immunoSEQ multiplex PCR; TCRdb's copy has only in-frame clones and lacks some. The sample has about 13,000 clones; roughly two thirds are singletons. The clonotype originates from a boy aged 5-17 years. The sequenced sample consisted of peripheral blood mononuclear cells (PBMCs). The V and J genes are TRBV5-6 and TRBJ1-1, with a tentative D call TRBD1 (6 bases). CDR3 sequence (DNA): TGTGCCAGCAGCCCCCCACAGGGAAGTTTGTTTTACACTGAAGCTTTCTTT. It codes for CASSPPQGSLFYTEAFF.